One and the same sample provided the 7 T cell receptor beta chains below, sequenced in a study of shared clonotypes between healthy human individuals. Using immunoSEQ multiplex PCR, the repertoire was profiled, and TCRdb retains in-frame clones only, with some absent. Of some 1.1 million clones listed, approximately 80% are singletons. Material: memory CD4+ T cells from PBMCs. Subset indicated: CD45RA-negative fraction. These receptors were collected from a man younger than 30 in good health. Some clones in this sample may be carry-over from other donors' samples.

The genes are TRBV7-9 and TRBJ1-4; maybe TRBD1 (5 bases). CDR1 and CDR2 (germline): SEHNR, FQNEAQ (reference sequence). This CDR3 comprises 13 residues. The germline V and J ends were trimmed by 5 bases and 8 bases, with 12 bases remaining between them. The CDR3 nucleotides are TGTGCCAGCAGCCGGGGGATTCAGGAAAAACTGTTTTTT. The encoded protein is CASSRGIQEKLFF.

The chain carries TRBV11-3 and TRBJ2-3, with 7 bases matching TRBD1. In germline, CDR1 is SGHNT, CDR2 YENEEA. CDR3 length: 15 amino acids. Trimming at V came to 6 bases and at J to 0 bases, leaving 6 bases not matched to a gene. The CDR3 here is CASSLQGSSTDTQYF. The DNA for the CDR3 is TGTGCCAGCAGTTTACAGGGGAGCAGCACAGATACGCAGTATTTT.

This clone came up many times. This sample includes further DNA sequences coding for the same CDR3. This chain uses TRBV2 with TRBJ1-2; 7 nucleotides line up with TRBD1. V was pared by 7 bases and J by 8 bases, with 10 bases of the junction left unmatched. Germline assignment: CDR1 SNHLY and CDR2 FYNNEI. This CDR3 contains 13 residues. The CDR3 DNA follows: TGTGCCAGCATCAGCACAGGGGAGGGGGGCTACACCTTC. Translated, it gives CASISTGEGGYTF.

The CDR3 is CASQLGLAADEQFF. The CDR3, as DNA: TGTGCCAGTCAACTGGGACTAGCTGCGGATGAGCAGTTCTTC. This sequence joins TRBV6-5 and TRBJ2-1; 9 bases map to TRBD2. V lost 9 bases to trimming and J lost 8 bases; unmatched junction nucleotides: 11. Germline loops: CDR1 MNHEY, CDR2 SVGAGI. The CDR3 is 14 residues long.

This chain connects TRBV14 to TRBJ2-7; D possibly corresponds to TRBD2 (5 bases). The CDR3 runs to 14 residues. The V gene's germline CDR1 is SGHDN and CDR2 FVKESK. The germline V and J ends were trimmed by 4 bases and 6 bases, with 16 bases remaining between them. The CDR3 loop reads CASSLSGIRGEQYF. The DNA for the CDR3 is TGTGCCAGCAGCCTGTCGGGGATACGGGGCGAGCAGTACTTC.

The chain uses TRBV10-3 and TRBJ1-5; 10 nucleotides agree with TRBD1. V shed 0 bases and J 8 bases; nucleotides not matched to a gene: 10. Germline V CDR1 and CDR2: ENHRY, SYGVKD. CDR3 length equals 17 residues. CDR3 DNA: TGTGCCATCAGTGAGTCGGTGATGGGACAGGGGTATAAGCCCCAGCATTTT. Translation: CAISESVMGQGYKPQHF.

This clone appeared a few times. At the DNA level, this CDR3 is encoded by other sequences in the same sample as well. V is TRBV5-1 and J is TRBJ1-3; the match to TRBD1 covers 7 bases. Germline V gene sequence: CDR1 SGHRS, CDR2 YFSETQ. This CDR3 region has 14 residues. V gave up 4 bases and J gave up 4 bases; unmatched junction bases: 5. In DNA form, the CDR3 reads TGCGCCAGCAGCCCAGGGGGTGTAGGAAACACCATATATTTT. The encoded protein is CASSPGGVGNTIYF.